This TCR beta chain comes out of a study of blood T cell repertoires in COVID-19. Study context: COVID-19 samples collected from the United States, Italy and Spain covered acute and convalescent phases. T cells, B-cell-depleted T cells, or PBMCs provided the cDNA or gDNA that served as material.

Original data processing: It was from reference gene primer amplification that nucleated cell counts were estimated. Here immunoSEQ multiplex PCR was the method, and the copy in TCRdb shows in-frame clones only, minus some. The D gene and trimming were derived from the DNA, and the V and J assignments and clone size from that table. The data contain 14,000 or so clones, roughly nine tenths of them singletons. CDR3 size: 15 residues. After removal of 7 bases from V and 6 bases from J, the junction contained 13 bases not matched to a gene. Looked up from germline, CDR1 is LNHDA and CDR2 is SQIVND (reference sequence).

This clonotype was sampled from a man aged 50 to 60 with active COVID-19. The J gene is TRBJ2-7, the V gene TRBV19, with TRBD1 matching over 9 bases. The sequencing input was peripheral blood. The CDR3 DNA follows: TGTGCCAGTAATCAGGTAGGGACAGGGTCCCTCGAGCAGTACTTC. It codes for CASNQVGTGSLEQYF. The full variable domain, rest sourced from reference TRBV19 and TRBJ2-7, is DGGITQSPKYLFRKEGQNVTLSCEQNLNHDAMYWYRQDPGQGLRLIYYSQIVNDFQKGDIAEGYSVSREKKESFPLTVTSAQKNPTAFYLCASNQVGTGSLEQYFGPGTRLTVT.